This TCR beta chain comes out of a study of blood T cells in healthy people across ages (dated by TCRdb to about 2015). About the study as a whole: In model experiments, template switching captured about one uniquely barcoded TCR beta cDNA molecule for every two T cells. Donors were grouped into four age groups: young (average approximately 15 years), middle-aged (over 35), aged (around 60) and long-lived (over 80). Using deep sequencing normalized with unique cDNA molecular identifiers, the study measured how TCR beta repertoire diversity changes with age. For two donors (one aged 18 to 29 and one aged 80 or older), the study analyzed two additional independent replicas of 1 million unique cDNA reads from the same blood draw. The paper's findings and limits, for the study overall: The long-lived group showed more naive CD4+ T cells, fewer expanded clones and increased TCR diversity than the aged group, suggesting age selection. Donor CMV infection status was unknown, potentially confounding age-related changes in expanded clonotypes. There was a strong correlation between observed TCR beta diversity and the percentage of naive T cells measured by flow cytometry. Conclusive comparison of naive and antigen-experienced compartments was prevented by the profiling of bulk unsorted PBMCs. Observed TCR beta diversity per million T cells fell roughly linearly with age, and a significant reduction was already apparent by age around 39. Total diversity estimates from one million sequenced T cells were considered lower bounds and underestimates.

The protocol used for the library was 5' RACE. Data came from an Illumina HiSeq 2500. A second 7 to 11 cycle PCR used a sample-barcoded 5' primer and a J-beta primer mix. A unique molecular identifier was introduced onto each TCR beta cDNA molecule by a template-switch 5' adaptor carrying 12 random nucleotides. Each sample yielded at least 2.5 million CDR3-containing paired-end reads. First-strand cDNA was synthesized from all RNA with the Mint cDNA synthesis kit, primed by a TRBC-specific oligonucleotide. Following uracil-DNA glycosylase treatment, all cDNA underwent a first 18-cycle PCR with the universal primers M1SS and BC2_uni_R. The study's own analysis went as follows. For normalization, 1 million high-quality reads, each with a distinct molecular identifier, were randomly selected from each sample. Reads with shared molecular identifiers were discarded instead of being binned into consensus sequences. CDR3 identification, clonotype clustering and error correction used MiTCR with a Q25 quality threshold and the strictest error-elimination algorithm. Lower-bound total TCR beta diversity was estimated with a nonparametric unseen species model using Euler transformation. TCRdb cleaned the public reads at Q25 with fastp, built clones with MiXCR and kept in-frame beta chains. Merged by CDR3 protein, the rows form single entries marked with the most common genes and DNA. It is TCRdb's table, rather than the study itself, that gives the V and J calls and clone size. The sample yields 800,000 to 950,000 distinct CDR3 sequences; approximately 32% were counted once. Roughly a tenth of the sample comes from the top ten.

Regarding this clonotype: The antigen this receptor binds is unknown. No much larger clone is present one base from it, and per-base qualities are unavailable.

Per the germline V gene, SGDLS is the CDR1 and YYNGEE is the CDR2. V was cut back by 4 bases and J by 0 bases, leaving a gap of 12 bases between them. The CDR3 holds 15 amino acids from the cysteine to the phenylalanine. Only the CDR3 part of the read is kept: 45 bases, read in frame from the first base. The donors were roughly 39 Caucasian individuals from Russia, aged 6 to 90 years, who were systemically healthy. Roughly 11 milliliters of peripheral blood were drawn from each donor into EDTA-treated Vacutainer tubes. PBMCs were isolated by Ficoll-Paque density-gradient centrifugation, with at least 7 million obtained per sample. Trizol reagent was used to extract total RNA from the PBMCs, yielding at least 6 micrograms per sample. For every donor, flow cytometry on a PBMC aliquot measured the percentage of naive CD45RAhigh/CD27high T cells. Separately, the same data were catalogued under a study of T cells of mothers and their children. As noted in the second study: The donors were nine systemically healthy Caucasian individuals, made up of three mothers and their six children. cDNA synthesis consumed the entire amount of extracted RNA, loaded at around 1.4 ug RNA in each 15 ul reaction. In the second PCR, sample barcodes and 2-4 random nucleotides were introduced via the M1S primer. Over 8 million TCR beta CDR3 reads came from each mother, compared with approximately 3 million reads from each child. In both related and unrelated pairs, thymic selection shapes the output of TCR recombination in a similar way, with inherited differences having only a minor effect. Related mother-child pairs always showed normalized repertoire overlap that was slightly higher than in unrelated mother-child pairs, though the difference was never significant. No persistent microchimeric T cell clones were detected, at a sensitivity of roughly 93 clones per million clonotypes. In the study, deep NGS was used to compare the TCR beta repertoires of mothers and children, and features distinguishing related mother-child pairs from unrelated individuals were sought. The mean age was roughly 40 +/- 4 years for the mothers and approximately 11 +/- 4 years for the children. After adapter ligation was performed with NEBNext reagents, the libraries were sequenced on an Illumina HiSeq 2000 with 100+100 nt paired-end reads. To prevent cross-contamination, the mother and child libraries were prepared one month apart and sequenced in separate runs. Each donor had between about 450,000 and 2,200,000 distinct TCR beta clonotypes identified. Naive TCR beta clonotypes were estimated from low-frequency clonotypes matched to each donor's FACS-determined naive share, without sorting.

The rearranged segments are TRBV9 and TRBJ2-3; the best D guess is TRBD1, with 5 bases matching. Specimen: blood. This receptor was identified in a woman in her 40s in good health. The CDR3 in this case is CASSNRRTSTDTQYF. The nucleotides read TGTGCCAGCAGCAACAGGAGAACCAGCACAGATACGCAGTATTTT.